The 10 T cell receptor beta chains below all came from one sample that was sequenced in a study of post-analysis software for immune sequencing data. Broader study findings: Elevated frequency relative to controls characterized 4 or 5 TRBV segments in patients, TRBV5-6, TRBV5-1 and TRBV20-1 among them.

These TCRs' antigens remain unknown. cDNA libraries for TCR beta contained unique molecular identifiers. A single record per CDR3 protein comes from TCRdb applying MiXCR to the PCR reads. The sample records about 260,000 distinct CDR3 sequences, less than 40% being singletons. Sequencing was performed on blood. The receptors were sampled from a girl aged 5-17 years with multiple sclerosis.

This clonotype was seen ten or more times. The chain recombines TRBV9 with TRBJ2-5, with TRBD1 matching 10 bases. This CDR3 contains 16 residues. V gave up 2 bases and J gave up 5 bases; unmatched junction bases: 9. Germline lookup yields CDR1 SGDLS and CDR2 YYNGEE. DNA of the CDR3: TGTGCCAGCAGCGTCAGGGGACGGACAGGGGGGGAGACCCAGTACTTC. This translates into CASSVRGRTGGETQYF.

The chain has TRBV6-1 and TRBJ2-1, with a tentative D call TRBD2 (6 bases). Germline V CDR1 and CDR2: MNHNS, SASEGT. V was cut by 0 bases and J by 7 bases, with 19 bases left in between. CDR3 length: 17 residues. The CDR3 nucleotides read TGTGCCAGCAGTGAAGCCCGGGAGAGGTGGGTTAAGAATGAGCAGTTCTTC. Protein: CASSEARERWVKNEQFF.

CDR3 region: CASSLDGSTLGYGYTF. CDR3 nucleotides: TGTGCCAGCAGCTTAGATGGAAGTACACTAGGCTATGGCTACACCTTC. V and J are TRBV7-9 and TRBJ1-2; D not resolved. This CDR3 contains 16 residues. From germline, CDR1 is SEHNR and CDR2 FQNEAQ (reference sequence). Trimming shortened V by 1 base and J by 4 bases, and 16 bases separated the two germline ends.

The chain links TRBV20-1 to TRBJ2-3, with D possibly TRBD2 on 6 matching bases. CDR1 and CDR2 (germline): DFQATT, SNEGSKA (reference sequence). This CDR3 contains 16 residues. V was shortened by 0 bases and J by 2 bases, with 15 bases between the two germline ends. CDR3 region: CSARDPGDSYTDTQYF. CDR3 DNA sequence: TGCAGTGCTAGAGATCCGGGGGACTCTTACACAGATACGCAGTATTTT.

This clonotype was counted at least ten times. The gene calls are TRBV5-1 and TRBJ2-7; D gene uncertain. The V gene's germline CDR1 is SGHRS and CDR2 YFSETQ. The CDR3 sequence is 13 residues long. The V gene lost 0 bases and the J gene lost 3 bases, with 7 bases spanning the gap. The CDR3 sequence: CASSLDGGYEQYF. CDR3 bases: TGCGCCAGCAGCTTGGACGGTGGCTACGAGCAGTACTTC.

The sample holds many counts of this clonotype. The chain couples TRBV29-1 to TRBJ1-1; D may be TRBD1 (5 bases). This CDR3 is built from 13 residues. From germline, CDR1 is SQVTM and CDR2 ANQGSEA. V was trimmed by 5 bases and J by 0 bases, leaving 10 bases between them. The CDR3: CSVHGTVNTEAFF. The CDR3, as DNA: TGCAGCGTTCATGGGACGGTGAACACTGAAGCTTTCTTT.

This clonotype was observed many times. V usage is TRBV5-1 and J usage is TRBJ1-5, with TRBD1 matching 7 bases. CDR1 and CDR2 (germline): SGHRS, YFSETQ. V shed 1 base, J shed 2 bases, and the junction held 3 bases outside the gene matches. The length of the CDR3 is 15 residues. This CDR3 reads CASSLRGQGNQPQHF. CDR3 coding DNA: TGCGCCAGCAGCTTGAGAGGACAGGGCAATCAGCCCCAGCATTTT.

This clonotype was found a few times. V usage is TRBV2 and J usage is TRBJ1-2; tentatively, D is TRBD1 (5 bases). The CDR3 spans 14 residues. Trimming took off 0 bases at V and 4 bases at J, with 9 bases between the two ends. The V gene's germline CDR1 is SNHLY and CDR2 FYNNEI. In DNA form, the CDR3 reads TGTGCCAGCAGTGAAGCGTTGGGGGTCTATGGCTACACCTTC. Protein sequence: CASSEALGVYGYTF. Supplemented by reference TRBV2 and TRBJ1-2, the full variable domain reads EPEVTQTPSHQVTQMGQEVILRCVPISNHLYFYWYRQILGQKVEFLVSFYNNEISEKSEIFDDQFSVERPDGSNFTLKIRSTKLEDSAMYFCASSEALGVYGYTFGSGTRLTVV.

As DNA, the CDR3 is TGTGCCAGCACCGCCCAGGGTGGCGATTCACCCCTCCACTTT. Residues: CASTAQGGDSPLHF. The rearrangement links TRBV6-6 to TRBJ1-6; tentatively, D is TRBD1 (5 bases). CDR3 size: 14 residues. Germline CDR1 MNHNY, CDR2 SVGAGI (reference sequence). V lost 7 bases to trimming and J lost 8 bases, with 15 bases between them.

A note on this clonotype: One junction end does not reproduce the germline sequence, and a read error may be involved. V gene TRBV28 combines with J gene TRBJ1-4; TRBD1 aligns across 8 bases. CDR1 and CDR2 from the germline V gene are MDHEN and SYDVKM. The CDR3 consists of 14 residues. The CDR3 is CASSSGGRNEELFF. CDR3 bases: TGTGCCAGCAGCTCAGGGGGCCGTAATGAAGAACTGTTTTTT. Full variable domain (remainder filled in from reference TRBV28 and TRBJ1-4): DVKVTQSSRYLVKRTGEKVFLECVQDMDHENMFWYRQDPGLGLRLIYFSYDVKMKEKGDIPEGYSVSREKKERFSLILESASTNQTSMYLCASSSGGRNEELFFGSGTQLSVL.